The 32 T cell receptor beta chains given below trace back to one sample, sequenced in a study of T cell responses to AZD1222 COVID-19 vaccine. Profiling relied on immunoSEQ multiplex PCR, and the TCRdb table lists in-frame clones only, not all of them. The data show approximately 60,000 clones, 80% to 90% seen once. The source was peripheral blood, collected 28 days after the second AZD1222 dose. These receptors were obtained from an adult who received the AZD1222 COVID-19 vaccine.

This clone was seen more than once but under ten times. The rearrangement uses TRBV3-1 (or the pseudogene TRBV3-2) and TRBJ1-1, with TRBD1 identical over 9 bases. CDR1 and CDR2 (germline): LGHDT, YNNKEL (reference sequence). Unmatched junction bases numbered 5, after V lost 3 bases and J lost 6 bases. This CDR3 has 14 residues. The CDR3 sequence is CASSQRDREAEAFF. For the CDR3, the DNA is TGTGCCAGCAGCCAGCGGGACAGGGAAGCTGAAGCTTTCTTT.

This chain joins TRBV6-5 and TRBJ1-2; 7 bases are shared with TRBD1. The ends lost 4 bases at V and 4 bases at J; junction bases unmatched: 6. Germline CDR1 reads MNHEY; CDR2 reads SVGAGI. The length of the CDR3 is 14 residues. The CDR3 DNA follows: TGTGCCAGCAGTTCTCAGGGGGACCTCTATGGCTACACCTTC. Translated, it gives CASSSQGDLYGYTF.

The rearrangement links TRBV28 to TRBJ2-1; the match to TRBD2 covers 12 bases. This CDR3 is 15 amino acids long. V shed 5 bases and J 8 bases; nucleotides not matched to a gene: 7. Germline values: CDR1 MDHEN, CDR2 SYDVKM. The CDR3 region has the DNA TGTGCCAGCAGTCCACTAGGACTAGCGGGATATGAGCAGTTCTTC. Translating gives CASSPLGLAGYEQFF.

The chain has TRBV3-1 (or the pseudogene TRBV3-2) and TRBJ1-1, with TRBD1 matching over 8 bases. This CDR3 is built from 16 residues. The germline V gene encodes CDR1 LGHDT and CDR2 YNNKEL (reference sequence). V was clipped by 4 bases and J by 2 bases; unmatched bases: 9. CDR3 bases: TGTGCCAGCAGCCGTACCGACAGGGGAATAAACACTGAAGCTTTCTTT. This translates into CASSRTDRGINTEAFF.

The V gene is TRBV7-9, the J gene TRBJ2-1; the D gene is possibly TRBD1 (6 bases). The germline V gene encodes CDR1 SEHNR and CDR2 FQNEAQ (reference sequence). CDR3 length: 16 residues. The V and J ends lost 5 bases and 2 bases respectively, with 16 bases between them. CDR3 in DNA: TGTGCCAGCAGCGCCCTCCGGGACACTACCTACAATGAGCAGTTCTTC. It translates to CASSALRDTTYNEQFF.

The genes are TRBV25-1 and TRBJ1-2, with D tentatively TRBD1 (6 bases). V dropped 2 bases and J dropped 0 bases, with 13 bases sitting between them. CDR3 length: 16 residues. The V gene's germline CDR1 is MGHDK and CDR2 SYGVNS. CDR3 residues: CASSETGAVANYGYTF. As DNA, the CDR3 is TGTGCCAGCAGTGAAACGGGGGCGGTCGCTAACTATGGCTACACCTTC.

The gene calls are TRBV7-9 and TRBJ2-5, with 10 positions matching TRBD1. The CDR3 totals 17 residues. Per germline, CDR1 SEHNR and CDR2 FQNEAQ (reference sequence). With V trimmed by 5 bases and J by 4 bases, 13 bases remained unmatched. The CDR3 DNA follows: TGTGCCAGCAGCAGTAGGCGGACAGGGGGTGCGGGAGAGACCCAGTACTTC. Its translation is CASSSRRTGGAGETQYF. Filled out from reference TRBV7-9 and TRBJ2-5, the complete variable domain reads DTGVSQNPRHKITKRGQNVTFRCDPISEHNRLYWYRQTLGQGPEFLTYFQNEAQLEKSRLLSDRFSAERPKGSFSTLEIQRTEQGDSAMYLCASSSRRTGGAGETQYFGPGTRLLVL.

The V gene is TRBV12-3 or TRBV12-4, the J gene TRBJ1-1, with D tentatively TRBD1 (6 bases). Trimming stripped 3 bases from V and 7 bases from J, with 9 bases between. The CDR3 covers 12 residues. The CDR3 DNA is TGTGCCAGCAGTTTGGGGGCCGTTGAAGCTTTCTTT. Its protein product is CASSLGAVEAFF.

The genes are TRBV10-3 and TRBJ1-2; 8 nucleotides line up with TRBD1. Germline values: CDR1 ENHRY, CDR2 SYGVKD. The CDR3 contains 14 residues. Trimming removed 8 bases from V and 3 bases from J; junction bases left unmatched: 8. The CDR3 DNA reads TGTGCCATCGGGGGAGGACAGGGCGACTATGGCTACACCTTC. Protein sequence: CAIGGGQGDYGYTF.

The chain employs TRBV6-6 and TRBJ1-1, with D unclear. Germline V gene sequence: CDR1 MNHNY, CDR2 SVGAGI (reference sequence). The V end was cut by 7 bases, the J end by 0 bases, with 15 bases between. This CDR3 is built from 15 residues. The CDR3 region has the DNA TGTGCCAGCACCTCCCGGGTGACAATGAACACTGAAGCTTTCTTT. It specifies CASTSRVTMNTEAFF.

The rearrangement links TRBV6-5 to TRBJ2-2, with D perhaps matching TRBD1 (6 bases). Trimming cost V 6 bases and J 7 bases, with 18 bases left between them. In germline, CDR1 is MNHEY, CDR2 SVGAGI. The CDR3 spans 15 residues. The CDR3 loop reads CASSQTDRRGGELFF. In DNA form, the CDR3 reads TGTGCCAGCAGCCAAACAGACAGGAGAGGCGGGGAGCTGTTTTTT.

The chain combines TRBV5-5 with TRBJ2-7, with D perhaps matching TRBD2 (6 bases). The CDR3 runs to 14 residues. Germline lookup yields CDR1 SGHKS and CDR2 YYEKEE (reference sequence). Trimming removed 3 bases from V and 2 bases from J, with 12 bases in between. The CDR3 nucleotides are TGTGCCAGCAGCTGGGGACTGGGAACCTACGAGCAGTACTTC. It is translated as CASSWGLGTYEQYF.

V is TRBV20-1 and J is TRBJ1-1, with 10 bases identical to TRBD1. This CDR3 contains 14 residues. Germline V gene data show CDR1 as DFQATT and CDR2 as SNEGSKA (reference sequence). Trimming at V came to 3 bases and at J to 4 bases, leaving 5 bases not matched to a gene. CDR3 sequence reads: CSASPGQGTTEAFF. In DNA, the CDR3 is TGCAGTGCTAGTCCGGGACAGGGGACCACTGAAGCTTTCTTT.

V usage is TRBV6-5 and J usage is TRBJ1-1; D is possibly TRBD1 (6 bases). The CDR3 runs 13 residues. V lost 6 bases, J lost 7 bases, and 15 bases lay in between. The germline gives CDR1 MNHEY, CDR2 SVGAGI. The CDR3 spells CASRSSGGNEAFF. Here the CDR3 DNA reads TGTGCCAGCAGAAGCTCCGGGGGCAATGAAGCTTTCTTT.

This chain links TRBV7-8 with TRBJ2-5; D perhaps matches TRBD1 (5 bases). Deletions cut 5 bases from V and 5 bases from J, with 27 bases between. Germline-derived CDR1 and CDR2 are SGHVS and FQNEAQ. CDR3 length: 18 amino acids. The chain's CDR3 is CASSPNGRVSVAAETQYF. The CDR3 region has the DNA TGTGCCAGCAGCCCTAATGGCAGGGTCTCTGTCGCCGCGGAGACCCAGTACTTC.

The chain combines TRBV19 with TRBJ2-2; D is perhaps TRBD1 (5 bases). The V and J ends lost 3 bases and 1 base respectively, with 6 bases between them. This CDR3 is 14 amino acids long. The germline gives CDR1 LNHDA, CDR2 SQIVND (reference sequence). CDR3 sequence (DNA): TGTGCCAGTAGTATTAGGGGGAACACCGGGGAGCTGTTTTTT. Protein product: CASSIRGNTGELFF.

This clone was seen only once. The CDR3 DNA sequence: TGTGCCAGTAGTATGTACGGGACAGGGGCCGAGCAGTACTTC. Translated: CASSMYGTGAEQYF. V and J are TRBV19 and TRBJ2-7, with 10 positions matching TRBD1. CDR1 is LNHDA and CDR2 is SQIVND in the germline V gene (reference sequence). Trimming removed 3 bases from V and 6 bases from J; junction bases left unmatched: 5. The CDR3 extends over 14 amino acids.

The DNA of the CDR3 is TGTGCCAGCAGCTTAGATCCTAAGAACACTGAAGCTTTCTTT. It translates to CASSLDPKNTEAFF. This rearrangement joins TRBV11-2 to TRBJ1-1; D is ambiguous. CDR1 and CDR2 (germline): SGHAT, FQNNGV. The CDR3 spans 14 residues. V dropped 0 bases and J dropped 1 base, with 6 bases sitting between them.

The J gene is TRBJ1-2, the V gene TRBV3-1 (or the pseudogene TRBV3-2); the D gene is possibly TRBD1 (5 bases). CDR1 and CDR2 from the germline V gene are LGHDT and YNNKEL (reference sequence). Between the trimmed V and J ends, which lost 4 bases and 0 bases, there was a span of 12 bases. The CDR3 is 15 residues long. The CDR3 is CASSLHGASNYGYTF. CDR3 coding DNA: TGTGCCAGCAGCCTACACGGGGCCTCTAACTATGGCTACACCTTC.

Points on this clone: A read error may produce the germline difference seen at one junction end. The chain couples TRBV5-6 to TRBJ2-7, with D perhaps given as TRBD1 or TRBD2 (5 bases each). There are 12 residues in the CDR3. Germline V lookup: CDR1 SGHDT, CDR2 YYEEEE. The DNA of the CDR3 is TGTGCCAGCAGCTTACCCGGGACCGCCTACTTATTC. Encoded protein: CASSLPGTAYLF.

The chain carries TRBV9 and TRBJ2-1; TRBD2 agrees at 11 bases. The CDR3 is made up of 15 amino acids. Germline V CDR1 and CDR2: SGDLS, YYNGEE. After removal of 4 bases from V and 5 bases from J, the junction contained 5 bases not matched to a gene. The CDR3 nucleotides read TGTGCCAGCAGCCCTAGACTAGCGGGAAACAATGAGCAGTTCTTC. Translated, it gives CASSPRLAGNNEQFF.

CDR3 in amino acids: CASSRRQVNNSPLHF. For the CDR3, the DNA is TGTGCCAGCAGTAGACGACAGGTGAATAATTCACCCCTCCACTTT. V and J are TRBV28 and TRBJ1-6; possibly TRBD1 for D (6 bases). CDR1 and CDR2 (germline): MDHEN, SYDVKM. The CDR3 spans 15 residues. V lost 5 bases and J lost 5, with 13 bases in between.

V usage is TRBV5-1 and J usage is TRBJ2-6; D perhaps matches TRBD1 (6 bases). CDR1 and CDR2 (germline): SGHRS, YFSETQ. This CDR3 is 18 amino acids long. V was cut by 1 base and J by 0 bases, with 14 bases left in between. CDR3 sequence: CASSLIVTGRSGANVLTF. The DNA for the CDR3 is TGCGCCAGCAGCTTGATAGTGACAGGTCGCTCTGGGGCCAACGTCCTGACTTTC.

This chain joins TRBV6-4 and TRBJ1-6; D remains ambiguous. The length of the CDR3 is 13 residues. Germline CDR1 and CDR2: MRHNA and SNTAGT. Deletions cut 2 bases from V and 5 bases from J, with 4 bases between. CDR3 DNA sequence: TGTGCCAGCAGTGACAGGGATAATTCACCCCTCCACTTT. This encodes CASSDRDNSPLHF.

This clone appeared a single time. The rearrangement joins TRBV28 to TRBJ2-7; the D gene could be TRBD1 or TRBD2 (5 bases each). This CDR3 has 12 residues. Trimming removed 6 bases from V and 5 bases from J, with 11 bases in between. Germline lookup yields CDR1 MDHEN and CDR2 SYDVKM. The CDR3 nucleotides read TGTGCCAGCAGCCCGGGGCCCCACGAGCAGTACTTC. Protein sequence: CASSPGPHEQYF. Complete variable domain (other parts from reference TRBV28 and TRBJ2-7): DVKVTQSSRYLVKRTGEKVFLECVQDMDHENMFWYRQDPGLGLRLIYFSYDVKMKEKGDIPEGYSVSREKKERFSLILESASTNQTSMYLCASSPGPHEQYFGPGTRLTVT.

J is TRBJ1-5 and V is TRBV12-3 or TRBV12-4, with TRBD1 as a possible D gene (5 bases). Trimming cost V 3 bases and J 7 bases, with 10 bases left between them. This CDR3 contains 13 residues. CDR3 DNA sequence: TGTGCCAGCAGTTTCAGGGAAGGGCAGCCCCAGCATTTT. This codes for CASSFREGQPQHF.

The chain uses TRBV5-8 and TRBJ1-1, with D tentatively TRBD1 (5 bases). Between the trimmed V and J ends, which lost 8 bases and 6 bases, there was a span of 20 bases. CDR1 and CDR2 (germline): SGHTS, YDEGEE. The CDR3 totals 14 residues. This CDR3 reads CASRGRQSYSEAFF. The CDR3 nucleotides read TGTGCCAGTCGCGGTCGACAGTCTTACTCTGAAGCTTTCTTT.

This chain links TRBV5-1 with TRBJ1-5; 10 bases are shared with TRBD1. V shed 0 bases, J shed 15 bases, and the junction held 6 bases outside the gene matches. This CDR3 comprises 13 residues. Looked up from germline, CDR1 is SGHRS and CDR2 is YFSETQ. The CDR3 region is CASSLGTGGSWHF. Here the CDR3 DNA reads TGCGCCAGCAGCTTGGGGACAGGGGGAAGTTGGCATTTT.

The V gene is TRBV6-6, the J gene TRBJ1-5; D is ambiguous. V gave up 0 bases and J gave up 6 bases, with 15 bases separating them. Germline-derived CDR1 and CDR2 are MNHNY and SVGAGI (reference sequence). This CDR3 has 16 residues. This chain's CDR3 is CASSYSGRQRTQPQHF. CDR3 DNA sequence: TGTGCCAGCAGTTACTCCGGCAGGCAGCGGACTCAGCCCCAGCATTTT.

The CDR3 DNA is TGTGCCTGGGATAGATCTGGAAACACCATATATTTT. It codes for CAWDRSGNTIYF. This chain connects TRBV30 to TRBJ1-3; D uncertain. Trimming took off 5 bases at V and 1 base at J, with 6 bases between the two ends. Germline V gene lookup returns CDR1 GTSNPN and CDR2 SVGIG (reference sequence). The CDR3 extends over 12 amino acids.

V gene TRBV4-2 combines with J gene TRBJ1-5, with a weak D call TRBD1 (5 bases). The CDR3 length is 14 residues. CDR1 is LGHNA, CDR2 YNFKEQ, per germline. The V and J ends lost 5 bases and 5 bases respectively, with 13 bases between them. CDR3 loop: CASSSQDGYQPQHF. The CDR3 bases are TGTGCCAGCAGCTCACAGGACGGCTATCAGCCCCAGCATTTT.

V usage is TRBV30 and J usage is TRBJ1-1; D might be TRBD1 (5 bases). The germline V gene has CDR1 GTSNPN and CDR2 SVGIG (reference sequence). The V end lost 0 bases, the J end lost 13 bases, and 18 bases lay between the germline ends. This CDR3 region has 13 residues. CDR3 in DNA: TGTGCCTGGAGTGTAATAGGCAAGGGGATAGGTTTCTTT. Residues: CAWSVIGKGIGFF.